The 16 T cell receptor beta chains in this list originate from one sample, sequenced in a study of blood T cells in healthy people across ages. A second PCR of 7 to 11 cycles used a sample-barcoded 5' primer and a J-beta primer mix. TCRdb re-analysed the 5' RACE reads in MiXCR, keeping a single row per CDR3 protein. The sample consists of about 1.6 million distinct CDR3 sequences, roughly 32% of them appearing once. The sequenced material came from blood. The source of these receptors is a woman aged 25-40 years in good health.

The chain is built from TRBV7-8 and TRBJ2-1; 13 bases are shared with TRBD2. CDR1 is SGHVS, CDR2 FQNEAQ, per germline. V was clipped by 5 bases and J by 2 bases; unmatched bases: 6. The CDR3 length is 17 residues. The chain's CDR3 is CASSITSGGVTYNEQFF. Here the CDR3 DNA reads TGTGCCAGCAGCATAACTAGCGGGGGGGTCACCTACAATGAGCAGTTCTTC.

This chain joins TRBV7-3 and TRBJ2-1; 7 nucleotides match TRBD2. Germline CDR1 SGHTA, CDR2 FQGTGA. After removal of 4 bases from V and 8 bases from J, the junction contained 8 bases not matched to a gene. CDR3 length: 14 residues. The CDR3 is CASSSGLPWDEQFF. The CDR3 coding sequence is TGTGCCAGCAGCTCGGGACTACCCTGGGATGAGCAGTTCTTC.

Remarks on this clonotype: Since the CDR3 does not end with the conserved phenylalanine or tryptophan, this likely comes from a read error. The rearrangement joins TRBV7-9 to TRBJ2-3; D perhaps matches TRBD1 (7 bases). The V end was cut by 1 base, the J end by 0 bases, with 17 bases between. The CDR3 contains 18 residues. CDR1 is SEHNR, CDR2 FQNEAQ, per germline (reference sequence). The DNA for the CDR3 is TGTGCCAGCAGCTTAGGCTGTTCACAGGGGACTAGCACAGATACGCAGTATTTG. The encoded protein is CASSLGCSQGTSTDTQYL.

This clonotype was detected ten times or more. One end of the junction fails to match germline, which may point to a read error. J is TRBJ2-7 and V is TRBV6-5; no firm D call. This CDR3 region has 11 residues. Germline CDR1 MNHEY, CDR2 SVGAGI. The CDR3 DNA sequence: TGTGCCAGCAGTTACTCCCACGAGCAGTACTTC. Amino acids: CASSYSHEQYF.

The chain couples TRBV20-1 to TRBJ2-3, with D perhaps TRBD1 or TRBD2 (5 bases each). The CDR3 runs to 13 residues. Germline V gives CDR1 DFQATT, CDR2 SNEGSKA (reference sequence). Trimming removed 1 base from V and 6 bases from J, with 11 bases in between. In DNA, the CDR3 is TGCAGTGCTAGAGTAACCGGGACGGATACGCAGTATTTT. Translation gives CSARVTGTDTQYF.

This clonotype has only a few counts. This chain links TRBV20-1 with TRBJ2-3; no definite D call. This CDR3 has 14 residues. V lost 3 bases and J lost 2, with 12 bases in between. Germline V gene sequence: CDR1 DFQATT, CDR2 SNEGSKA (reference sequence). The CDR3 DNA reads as TGCAGTGCTAGGGGCGCAGAGAACACAGATACGCAGTATTTT. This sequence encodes CSARGAENTDTQYF.

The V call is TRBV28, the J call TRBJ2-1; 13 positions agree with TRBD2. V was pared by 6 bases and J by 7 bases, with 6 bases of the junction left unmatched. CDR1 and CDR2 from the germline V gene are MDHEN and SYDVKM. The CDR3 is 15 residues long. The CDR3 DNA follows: TGTGCCAGCAGACAGACTAGCGGGAGGTCGAATGAGCAGTTCTTC. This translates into CASRQTSGRSNEQFF.

The CDR3 loop is CASSWAPGETQYF. CDR3 sequence (DNA): TGTGCCAGCAGTTGGGCGCCGGGGGAGACCCAGTACTTC. V usage is TRBV7-9 and J usage is TRBJ2-5, with D possibly being TRBD2 (5 bases). This CDR3 contains 13 residues. V lost 6 bases and J 5 bases, leaving 13 bases between the germline ends. CDR1 SEHNR and CDR2 FQNEAQ come from the germline V gene (reference sequence).

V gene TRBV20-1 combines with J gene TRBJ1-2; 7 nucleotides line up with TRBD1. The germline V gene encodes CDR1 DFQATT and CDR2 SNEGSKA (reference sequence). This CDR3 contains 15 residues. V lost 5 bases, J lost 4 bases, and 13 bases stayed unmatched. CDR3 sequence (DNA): TGCAGTGCTCACACCGGGGGACAGACGGGCTATGGCTACACCTTC. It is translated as CSAHTGGQTGYGYTF.

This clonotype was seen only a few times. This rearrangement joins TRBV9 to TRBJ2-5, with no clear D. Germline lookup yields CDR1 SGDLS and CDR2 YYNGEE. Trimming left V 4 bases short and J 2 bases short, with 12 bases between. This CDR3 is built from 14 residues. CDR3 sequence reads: CASSLRDKQETQYF. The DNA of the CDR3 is TGTGCCAGCAGCCTACGAGACAAGCAAGAGACCCAGTACTTC.

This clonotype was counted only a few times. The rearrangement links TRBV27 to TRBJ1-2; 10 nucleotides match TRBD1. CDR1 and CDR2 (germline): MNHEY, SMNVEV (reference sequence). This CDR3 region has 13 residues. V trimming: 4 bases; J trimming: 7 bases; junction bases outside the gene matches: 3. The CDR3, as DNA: TGTGCCAGCAGTTCCGACAGGGGGCTTGGCTACACCTTC. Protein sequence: CASSSDRGLGYTF.

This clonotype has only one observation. This CDR3 is CARRLQVTLRNEQFF. In DNA form, the CDR3 reads TGTGCCCGCCGTTTGCAGGTCACCTTACGGAATGAGCAGTTCTTC. The chain joins TRBV7-7 to TRBJ2-1; D gene uncertain. Germline loops: CDR1 SSHAT, CDR2 FNYEAQ (reference sequence). V was pared by 11 bases and J by 7 bases, with 24 bases between. The CDR3 runs 15 residues.

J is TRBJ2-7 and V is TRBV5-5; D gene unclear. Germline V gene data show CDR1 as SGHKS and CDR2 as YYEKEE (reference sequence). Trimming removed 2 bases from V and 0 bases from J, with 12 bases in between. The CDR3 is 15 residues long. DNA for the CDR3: TGTGCCAGCAGCTTTCAGTCGATAGACTCCTACGAGCAGTACTTC. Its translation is CASSFQSIDSYEQYF.

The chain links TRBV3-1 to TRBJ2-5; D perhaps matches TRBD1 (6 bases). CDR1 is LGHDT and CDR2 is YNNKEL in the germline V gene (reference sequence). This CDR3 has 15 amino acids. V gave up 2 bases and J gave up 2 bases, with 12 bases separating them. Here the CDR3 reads CASSQRDIAQETQYF. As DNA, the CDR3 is TGTGCCAGCAGCCAAAGGGACATAGCTCAAGAGACCCAGTACTTC.

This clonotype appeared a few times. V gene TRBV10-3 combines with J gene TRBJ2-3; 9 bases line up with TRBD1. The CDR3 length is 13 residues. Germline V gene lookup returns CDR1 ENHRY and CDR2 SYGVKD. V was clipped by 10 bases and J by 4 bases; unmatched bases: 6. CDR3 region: CARRDRAPDTQYF. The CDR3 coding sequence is TGTGCCAGACGGGACAGGGCACCAGATACGCAGTATTTT.

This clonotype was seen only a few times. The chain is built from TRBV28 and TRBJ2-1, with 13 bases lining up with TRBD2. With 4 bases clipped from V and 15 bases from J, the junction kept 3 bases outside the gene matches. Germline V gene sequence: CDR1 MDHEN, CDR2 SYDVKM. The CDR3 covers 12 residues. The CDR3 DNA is TGTGCCAGCAGTTCGGGACTAGCGGGAAGGTTCTTC. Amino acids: CASSSGLAGRFF.